The clone carrying this T cell receptor beta chain was detected many times. Antigen specificity is unknown. Time point defined: longitudinal time-point 2. Unsorted libraries were derived from 2 million PBMCs stored at -80 C. The data were taken from a study of neurological immune-mediated disorders. Study-wide findings and caveats: Expanded clones shared no CDR3 amino acid sequences across subjects, suggesting private repertoires in all groups. Levels of TCR clonal expansion peaked in HTLV-1-associated myelopathy and reached their lowest in multiple sclerosis, under those of healthy controls.

As for the cDNA, it was generated by 5'RACE with 10-nucleotide random UMIs. Using its own MiXCR run on the 5' RACE reads, TCRdb lists one record per CDR3 protein. Of some 100,000 distinct CDR3 sequences detected, roughly an eighth appear once; the ten largest clones hold roughly 4.8%. This CDR3 comprises 15 residues. The ends were cut back, 3 bases at V and 6 bases at J, with 15 bases in the middle. Germline V lookup: CDR1 SGHTA, CDR2 FQGNSA. The TCR sequence derives from a female donor with HTLV-1-associated myelopathy (HAM/TSP). The specimen was PBMCs. The chain carries TRBV7-2 and TRBJ1-5; weak D call: TRBD1 (5 bases). The CDR3 reads CASSFGLGERQPQHF. The CDR3 nucleotides read TGTGCCAGCAGCTTTGGCTTGGGGGAGCGTCAGCCCCAGCATTTT.